This record concerns one T cell receptor beta chain sequence. These data come from a study of blood T cell repertoires in COVID-19. V trimming: 6 bases; J trimming: 6 bases; junction bases outside the gene matches: 9. CDR1 is MDHEN, CDR2 SYDVKM, per germline. The CDR3 consists of 15 residues. TCRdb's table, derived via immunoSEQ multiplex PCR, lists solely in-frame clones and lacks some. The sample holds about 69,000 clones, approximately 83% seen once. What was sequenced was peripheral blood. The chain employs TRBV28 and TRBJ1-2; the match to TRBD1 covers 11 bases. The TCR originated in a man aged 40-49 years with COVID-19, enrolled during active disease. CDR3 loop: CASRPPGQGVHGYTF. The CDR3 DNA is TGTGCCAGCAGGCCTCCGGGACAGGGGGTTCATGGCTACACCTTC.